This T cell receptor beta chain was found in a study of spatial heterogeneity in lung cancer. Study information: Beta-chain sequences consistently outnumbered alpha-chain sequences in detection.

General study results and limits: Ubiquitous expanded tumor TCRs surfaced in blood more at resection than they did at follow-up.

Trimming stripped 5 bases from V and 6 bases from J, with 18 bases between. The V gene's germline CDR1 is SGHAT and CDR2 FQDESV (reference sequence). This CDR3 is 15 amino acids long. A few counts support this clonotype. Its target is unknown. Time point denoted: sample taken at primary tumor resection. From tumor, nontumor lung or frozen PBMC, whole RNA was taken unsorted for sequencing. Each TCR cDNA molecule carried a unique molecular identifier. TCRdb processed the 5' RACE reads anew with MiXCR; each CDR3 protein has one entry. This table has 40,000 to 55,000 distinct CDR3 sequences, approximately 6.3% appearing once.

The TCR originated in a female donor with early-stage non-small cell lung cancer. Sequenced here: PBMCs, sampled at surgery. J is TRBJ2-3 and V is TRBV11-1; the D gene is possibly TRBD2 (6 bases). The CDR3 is CASSRTSRASDTQYF. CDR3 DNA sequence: TGTGCCAGCAGCAGAACTAGCAGGGCCTCCGATACGCAGTATTTT.